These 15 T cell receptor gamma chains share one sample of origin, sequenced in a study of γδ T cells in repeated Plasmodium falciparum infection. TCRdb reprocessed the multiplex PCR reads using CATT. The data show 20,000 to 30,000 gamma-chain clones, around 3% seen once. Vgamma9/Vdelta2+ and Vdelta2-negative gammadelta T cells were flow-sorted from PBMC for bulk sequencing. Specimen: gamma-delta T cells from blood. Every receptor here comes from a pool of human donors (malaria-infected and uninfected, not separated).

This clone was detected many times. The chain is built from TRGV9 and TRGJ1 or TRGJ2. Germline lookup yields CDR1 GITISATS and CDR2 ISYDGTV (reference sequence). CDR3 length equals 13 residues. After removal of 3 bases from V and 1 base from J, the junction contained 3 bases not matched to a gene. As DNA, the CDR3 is TGTGCCTTGTGGGAGACTAATTATTATAAGAAACTCTTT. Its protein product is CALWETNYYKKLF.

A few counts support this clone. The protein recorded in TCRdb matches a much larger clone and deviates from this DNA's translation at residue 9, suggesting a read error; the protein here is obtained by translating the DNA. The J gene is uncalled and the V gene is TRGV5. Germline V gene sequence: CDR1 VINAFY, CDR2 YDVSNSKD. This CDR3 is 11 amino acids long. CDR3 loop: CATWDLHKELF. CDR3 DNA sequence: TGTGCCACCTGGGACCTCCATAAGGAACTCTTT.

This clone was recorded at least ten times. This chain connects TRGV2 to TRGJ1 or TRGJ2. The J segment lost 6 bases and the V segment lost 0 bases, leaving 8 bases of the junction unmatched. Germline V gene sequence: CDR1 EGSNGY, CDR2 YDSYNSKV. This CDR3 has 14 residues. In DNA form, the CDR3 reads TGTGCCACCTGGGACGGGCCGTTTGGTTATAAGAAACTCTTT. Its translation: CATWDGPFGYKKLF.

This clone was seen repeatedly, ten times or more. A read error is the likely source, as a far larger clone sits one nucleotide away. As DNA, the CDR3 is TGTGCCTTGTGGGAGTCAGGGTTGGGCAAAAAAATCAAGGTATTT. As protein: CALWESGLGKKIKVF. The genes are TRGV9 and TRGJP. V lost 3 bases, J lost 9 bases, and 5 bases stayed unmatched. CDR3 length: 15 amino acids. CDR1 GITISATS and CDR2 ISYDGTV come from the germline V gene (reference sequence).

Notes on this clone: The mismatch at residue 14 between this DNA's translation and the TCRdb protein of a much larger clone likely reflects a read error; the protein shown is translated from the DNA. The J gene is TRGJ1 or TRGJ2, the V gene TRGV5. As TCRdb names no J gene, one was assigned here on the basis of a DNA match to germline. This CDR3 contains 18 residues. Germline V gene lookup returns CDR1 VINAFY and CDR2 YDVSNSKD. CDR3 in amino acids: CATWDRPSKFSNYDKKLF. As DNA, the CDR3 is TGTGCCACCTGGGACAGGCCGTCCAAGTTTTCGAATTATGATAAGAAACTCTTT.

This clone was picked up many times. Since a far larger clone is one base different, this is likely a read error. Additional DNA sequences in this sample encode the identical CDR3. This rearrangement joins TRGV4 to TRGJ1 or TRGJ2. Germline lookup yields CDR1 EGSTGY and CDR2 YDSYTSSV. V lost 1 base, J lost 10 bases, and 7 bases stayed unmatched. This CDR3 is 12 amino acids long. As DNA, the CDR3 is TGTGCCACCTGGGATGGACAATACAAGAAACTCTTT. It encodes CATWDGQYKKLF.

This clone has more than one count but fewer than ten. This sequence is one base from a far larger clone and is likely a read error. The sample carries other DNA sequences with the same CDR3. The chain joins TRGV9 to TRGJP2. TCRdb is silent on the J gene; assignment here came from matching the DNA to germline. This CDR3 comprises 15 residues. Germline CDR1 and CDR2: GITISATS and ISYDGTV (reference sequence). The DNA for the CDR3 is TGTGCCTTGTGGGAAGCTACAAGTAGTGACTGGATCAAGACGTTT. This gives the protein CALWEATSSDWIKTF.

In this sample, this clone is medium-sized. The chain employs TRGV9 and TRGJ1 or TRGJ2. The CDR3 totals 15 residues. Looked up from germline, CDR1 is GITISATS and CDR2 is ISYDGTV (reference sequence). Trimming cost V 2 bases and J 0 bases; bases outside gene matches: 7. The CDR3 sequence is CALWEAPLNYYKKLF. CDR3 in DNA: TGTGCCTTGTGGGAGGCCCCCCTGAATTATTATAAGAAACTCTTT.

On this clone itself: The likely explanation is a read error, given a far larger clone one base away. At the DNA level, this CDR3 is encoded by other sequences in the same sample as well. CDR3 loop: CALWPITPIWFKIF. CDR3 nucleotide sequence: TGTGCCTTGTGGCCCATTACCCCCATTTGGTTCAAGATATTC. The V gene reported is TRGV9; the J gene is uncalled. The length of the CDR3 is 14 residues. Germline V gene lookup returns CDR1 GITISATS and CDR2 ISYDGTV (reference sequence).

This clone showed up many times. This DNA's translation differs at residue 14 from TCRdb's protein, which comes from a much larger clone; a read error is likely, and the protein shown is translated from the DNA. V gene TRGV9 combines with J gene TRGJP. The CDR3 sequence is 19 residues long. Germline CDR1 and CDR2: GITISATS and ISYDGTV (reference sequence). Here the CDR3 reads CALWEVHLVRELGEKIKVF. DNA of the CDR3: TGTGCCTTGTGGGAGGTGCATTTGGTGAGGGAGTTGGGCGAAAAAATCAAGGTATTT.

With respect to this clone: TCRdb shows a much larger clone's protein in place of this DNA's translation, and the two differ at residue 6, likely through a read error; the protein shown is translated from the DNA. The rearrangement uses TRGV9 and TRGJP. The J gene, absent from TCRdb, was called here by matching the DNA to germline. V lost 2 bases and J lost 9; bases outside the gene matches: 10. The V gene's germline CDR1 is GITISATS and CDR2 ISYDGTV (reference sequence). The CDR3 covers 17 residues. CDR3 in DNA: TGTGCCTTGTGGGAGGAGCAAGGGGGGTTGGGCAAAAAAATCAAGGTATTT. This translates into CALWEEQGGLGKKIKVF.

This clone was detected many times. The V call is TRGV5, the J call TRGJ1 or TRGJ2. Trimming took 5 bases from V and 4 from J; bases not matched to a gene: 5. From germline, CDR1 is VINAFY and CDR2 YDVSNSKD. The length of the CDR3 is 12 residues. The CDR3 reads CATWGGYYKKLF. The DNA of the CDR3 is TGTGCCACCTGGGGCGGCTATTATAAGAAACTCTTT.

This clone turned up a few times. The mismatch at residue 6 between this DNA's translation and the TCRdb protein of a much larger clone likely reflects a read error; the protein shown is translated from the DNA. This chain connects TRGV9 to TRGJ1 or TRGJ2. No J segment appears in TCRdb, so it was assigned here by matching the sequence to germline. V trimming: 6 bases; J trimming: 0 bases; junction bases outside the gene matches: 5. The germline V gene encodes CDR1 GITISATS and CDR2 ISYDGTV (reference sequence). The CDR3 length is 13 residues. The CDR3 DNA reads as TGTGCCTTGTGGACCGCGAATTATTATAAGAAACTCTTT. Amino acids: CALWTANYYKKLF.

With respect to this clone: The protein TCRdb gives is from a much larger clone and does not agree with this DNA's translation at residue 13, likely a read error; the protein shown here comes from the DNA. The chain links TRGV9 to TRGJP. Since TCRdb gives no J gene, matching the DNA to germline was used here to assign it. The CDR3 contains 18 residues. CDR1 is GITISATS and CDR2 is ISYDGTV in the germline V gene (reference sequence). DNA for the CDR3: TGTGCCTTGTGGGAGGTGCTGACGAGAGAGTTGGGCAGAAAAATCAAGGTATTT. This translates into CALWEVLTRELGRKIKVF.

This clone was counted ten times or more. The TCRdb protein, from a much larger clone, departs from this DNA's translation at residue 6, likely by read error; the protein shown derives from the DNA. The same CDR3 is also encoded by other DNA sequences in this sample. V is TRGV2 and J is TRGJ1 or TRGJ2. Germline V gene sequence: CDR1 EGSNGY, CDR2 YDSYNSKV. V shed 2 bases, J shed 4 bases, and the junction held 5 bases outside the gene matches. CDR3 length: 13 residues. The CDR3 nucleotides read TGTGCCACCTGGGACGTGCGATATTATAAGAAACTCTTT. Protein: CATWDVRYYKKLF.